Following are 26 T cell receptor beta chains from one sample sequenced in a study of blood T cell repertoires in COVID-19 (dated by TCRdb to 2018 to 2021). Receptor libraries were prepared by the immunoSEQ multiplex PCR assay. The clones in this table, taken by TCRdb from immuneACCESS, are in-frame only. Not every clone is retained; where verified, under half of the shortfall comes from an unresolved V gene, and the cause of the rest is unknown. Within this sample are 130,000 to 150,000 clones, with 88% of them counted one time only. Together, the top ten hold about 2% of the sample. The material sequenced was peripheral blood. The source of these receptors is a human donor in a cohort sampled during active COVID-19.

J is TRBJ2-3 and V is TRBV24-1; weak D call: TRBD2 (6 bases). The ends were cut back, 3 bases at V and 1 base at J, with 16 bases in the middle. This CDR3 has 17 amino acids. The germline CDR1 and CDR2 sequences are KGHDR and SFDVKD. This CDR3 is CATSDPSGDAGTDTQYF. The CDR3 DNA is TGTGCCACCAGTGATCCCTCGGGGGATGCCGGCACAGATACGCAGTATTTT.

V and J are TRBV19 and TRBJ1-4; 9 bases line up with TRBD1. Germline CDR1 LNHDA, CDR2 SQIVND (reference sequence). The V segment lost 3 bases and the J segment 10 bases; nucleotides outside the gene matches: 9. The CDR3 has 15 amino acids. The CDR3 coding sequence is TGTGCCAGTAGTATTGAGGGACAGGGAGGGCGAAAACTGTTTTTT. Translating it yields CASSIEGQGGRKLFF.

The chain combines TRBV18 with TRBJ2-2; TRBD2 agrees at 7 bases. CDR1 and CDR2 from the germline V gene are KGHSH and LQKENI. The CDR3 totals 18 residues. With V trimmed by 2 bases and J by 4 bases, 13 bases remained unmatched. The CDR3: CASSPVIAGPLGTGELFF. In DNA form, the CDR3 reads TGTGCCAGCTCACCAGTAATAGCGGGTCCTCTGGGCACCGGGGAGCTGTTTTTT. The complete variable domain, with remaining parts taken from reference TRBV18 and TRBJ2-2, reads NAGVMQNPRHLVRRRGQEARLRCSPMKGHSHVYWYRQLPEEGLKFMVYLQKENIIDESGMPKERFSAEFPKEGPSILRIQQVVRGDSAAYFCASSPVIAGPLGTGELFFGEGSRLTVL.

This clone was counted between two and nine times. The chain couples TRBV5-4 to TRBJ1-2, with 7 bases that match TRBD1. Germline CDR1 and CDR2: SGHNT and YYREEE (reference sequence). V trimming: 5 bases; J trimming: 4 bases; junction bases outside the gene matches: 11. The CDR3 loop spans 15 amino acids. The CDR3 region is CASSPAKGAGYGYTF. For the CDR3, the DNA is TGTGCCAGCAGTCCCGCCAAGGGGGCAGGCTATGGCTACACCTTC.

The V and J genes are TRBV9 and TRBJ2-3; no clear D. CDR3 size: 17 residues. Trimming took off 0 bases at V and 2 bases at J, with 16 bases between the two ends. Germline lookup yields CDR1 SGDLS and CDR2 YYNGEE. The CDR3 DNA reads TGTGCCAGCAGCGTAGGATTCGACGACTGGGTCACAGATACGCAGTATTTT. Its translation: CASSVGFDDWVTDTQYF.

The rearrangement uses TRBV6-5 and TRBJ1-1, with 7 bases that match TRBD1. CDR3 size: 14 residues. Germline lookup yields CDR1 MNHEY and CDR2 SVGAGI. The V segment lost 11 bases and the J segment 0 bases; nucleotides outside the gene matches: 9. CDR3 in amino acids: CARWDRAVNTEAFF. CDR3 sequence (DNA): TGTGCCCGATGGGACAGAGCCGTGAACACTGAAGCTTTCTTT.

The CDR3 sequence: CASSQEKGRGNEQFF. The CDR3 DNA is TGCGCCAGCAGCCAAGAAAAAGGCAGGGGCAATGAGCAGTTCTTC. The rearrangement links TRBV4-1 to TRBJ2-1; the D gene is possibly TRBD1 (6 bases). Looked up from germline, CDR1 is MGHRA and CDR2 is YSYEKL. The CDR3 extends over 15 amino acids. Deletions cut 0 bases from V and 6 bases from J, with 12 bases between.

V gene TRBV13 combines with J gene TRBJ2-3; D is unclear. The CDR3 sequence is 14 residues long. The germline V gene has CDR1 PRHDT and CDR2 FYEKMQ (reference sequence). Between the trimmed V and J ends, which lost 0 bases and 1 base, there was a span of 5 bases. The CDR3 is CASSLGQGTDTQYF. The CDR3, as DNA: TGTGCCAGCAGCTTAGGGCAGGGCACAGATACGCAGTATTTT.

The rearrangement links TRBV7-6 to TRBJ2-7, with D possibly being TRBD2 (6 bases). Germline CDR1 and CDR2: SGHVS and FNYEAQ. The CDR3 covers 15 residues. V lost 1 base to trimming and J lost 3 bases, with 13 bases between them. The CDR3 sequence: CASSLVVRGGYEQYF. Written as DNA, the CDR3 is TGTGCCAGCAGCTTAGTAGTGCGGGGAGGCTACGAGCAGTACTTC.

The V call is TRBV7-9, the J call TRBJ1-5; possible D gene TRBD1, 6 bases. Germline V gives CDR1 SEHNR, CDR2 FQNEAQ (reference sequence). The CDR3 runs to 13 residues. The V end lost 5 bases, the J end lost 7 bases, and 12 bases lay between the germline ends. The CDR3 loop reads CASSQDSQQPQHF. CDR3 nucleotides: TGTGCCAGCAGCCAGGACAGCCAGCAGCCCCAGCATTTT.

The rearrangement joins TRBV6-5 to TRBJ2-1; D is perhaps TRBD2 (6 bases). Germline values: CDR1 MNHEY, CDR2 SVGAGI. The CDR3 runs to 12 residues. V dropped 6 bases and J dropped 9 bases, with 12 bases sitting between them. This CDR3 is CASSLGLGEQFF. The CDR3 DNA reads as TGTGCCAGCAGCCTGGGACTTGGTGAGCAGTTCTTC.

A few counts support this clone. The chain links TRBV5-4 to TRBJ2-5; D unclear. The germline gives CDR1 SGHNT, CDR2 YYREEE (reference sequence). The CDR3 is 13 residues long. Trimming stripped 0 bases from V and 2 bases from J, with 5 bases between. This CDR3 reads CASSLVQQETQYF. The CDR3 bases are TGTGCCAGCAGCTTGGTTCAGCAAGAGACCCAGTACTTC.

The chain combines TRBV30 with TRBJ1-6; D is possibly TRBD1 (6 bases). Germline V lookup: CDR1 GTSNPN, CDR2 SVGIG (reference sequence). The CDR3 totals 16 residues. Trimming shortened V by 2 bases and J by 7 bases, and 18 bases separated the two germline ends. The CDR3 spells CAWSSRGLGVNSPLHF. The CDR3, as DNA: TGTGCCTGGAGTTCGCGGGGGCTTGGTGTAAATTCACCCCTCCACTTT.

The DNA for the CDR3 is TGTGCCAGCAGAAAACCGGGGGACAGGTATAATTCACCCCTCCACTTT. Amino acids: CASRKPGDRYNSPLHF. The chain has TRBV28 and TRBJ1-6; 8 nucleotides line up with TRBD1. The V segment lost 6 bases and the J segment 4 bases; nucleotides outside the gene matches: 8. Germline CDR1 MDHEN, CDR2 SYDVKM. CDR3 length equals 16 residues.

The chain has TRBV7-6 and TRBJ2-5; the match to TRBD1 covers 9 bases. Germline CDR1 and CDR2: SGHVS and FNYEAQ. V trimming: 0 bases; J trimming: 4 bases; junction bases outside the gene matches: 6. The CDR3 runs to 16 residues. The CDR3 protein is CASSLAWDREGETQYF. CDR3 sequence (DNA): TGTGCCAGCAGCTTAGCGTGGGACAGGGAAGGAGAGACCCAGTACTTC.

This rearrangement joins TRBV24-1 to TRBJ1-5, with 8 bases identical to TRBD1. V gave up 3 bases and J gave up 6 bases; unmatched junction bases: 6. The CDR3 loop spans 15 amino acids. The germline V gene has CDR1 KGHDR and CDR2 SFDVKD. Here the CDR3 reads CATSDGGQGSQPQHF. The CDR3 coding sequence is TGTGCCACCAGTGATGGCGGACAGGGAAGTCAGCCCCAGCATTTT.

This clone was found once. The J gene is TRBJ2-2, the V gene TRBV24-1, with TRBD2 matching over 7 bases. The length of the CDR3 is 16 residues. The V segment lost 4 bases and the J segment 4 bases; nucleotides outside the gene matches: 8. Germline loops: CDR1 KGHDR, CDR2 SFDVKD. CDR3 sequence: CATSESGGWSTGELFF. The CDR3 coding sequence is TGTGCCACCAGTGAGTCCGGGGGGTGGAGCACCGGGGAGCTGTTTTTT.

The CDR3 region has the DNA TGTGCCAGCAGTTTAACCGGGGAGCTGTTTTTT. Amino acids: CASSLTGELFF. This chain uses TRBV6-2 or TRBV6-3 with TRBJ2-2; no reliable D call. Germline CDR1 is MNHEY and CDR2 is SVGEGT. With 4 bases removed from V and 5 bases from J, the gap between germline ends came to 2 bases. CDR3 length equals 11 residues.

The CDR3 DNA is TGTGCCAGCAGCCCCCAGGTGCAGTATAGCAATCAGCCCCAGCATTTT. It codes for CASSPQVQYSNQPQHF. The chain carries TRBV7-2 and TRBJ1-5; D gene unclear. CDR1 SGHTA and CDR2 FQGNSA come from the germline V gene. The CDR3 totals 16 residues. Trimming took 5 bases from V and 0 from J, leaving 14 bases between them. The full variable domain, rest sourced from reference TRBV7-2 and TRBJ1-5, is GAGVSQSPSNKVTEKGKDVELRCDPISGHTALYWYRQSLGQGLEFLIYFQGNSAPDKSGLPSDRFSAERTGGSVSTLTIQRTQQEDSAVYLCASSPQVQYSNQPQHFGDGTRLSIL.

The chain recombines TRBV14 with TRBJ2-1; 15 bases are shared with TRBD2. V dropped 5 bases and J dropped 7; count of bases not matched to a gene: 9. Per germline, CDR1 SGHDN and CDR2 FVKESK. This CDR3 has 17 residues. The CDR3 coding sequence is TGTGCCAGCAGCAACCGGACTAGCGGGAGGGTTCTGAATGAGCAGTTCTTC. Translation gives CASSNRTSGRVLNEQFF.

CDR3 amino acids: CSVEDPGSEQYF. DNA of the CDR3: TGCAGCGTTGAAGATCCAGGATCCGAGCAGTACTTC. This chain uses TRBV29-1 with TRBJ2-7; no clear D gene. The germline CDR1 and CDR2 sequences are SQVTM and ANQGSEA. The length of the CDR3 is 12 residues. V dropped 0 bases and J dropped 6 bases, with 9 bases sitting between them.

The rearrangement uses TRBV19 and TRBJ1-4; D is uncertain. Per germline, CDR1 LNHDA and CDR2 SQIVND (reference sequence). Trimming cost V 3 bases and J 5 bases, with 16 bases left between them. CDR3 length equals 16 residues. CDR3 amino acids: CASSIKIRSGNEKLFF. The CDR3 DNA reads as TGTGCCAGTAGTATTAAAATACGATCAGGAAATGAAAAACTGTTTTTT.

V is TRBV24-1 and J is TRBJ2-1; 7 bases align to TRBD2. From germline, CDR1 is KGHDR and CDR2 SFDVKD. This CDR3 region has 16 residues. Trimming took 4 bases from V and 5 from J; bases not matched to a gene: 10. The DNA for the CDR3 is TGTGCCACCAGTGACCCTACTAGCGCGCCGAACAATGAGCAGTTCTTC. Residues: CATSDPTSAPNNEQFF.

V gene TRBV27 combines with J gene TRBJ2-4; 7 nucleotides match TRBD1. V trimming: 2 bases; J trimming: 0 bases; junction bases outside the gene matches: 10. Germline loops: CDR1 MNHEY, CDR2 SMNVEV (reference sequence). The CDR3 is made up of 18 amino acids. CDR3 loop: CASSLDRDSFLAKNIQYF. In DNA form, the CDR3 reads TGTGCCAGCAGTTTAGACCGGGACAGCTTCCTAGCCAAAAACATTCAGTACTTC.

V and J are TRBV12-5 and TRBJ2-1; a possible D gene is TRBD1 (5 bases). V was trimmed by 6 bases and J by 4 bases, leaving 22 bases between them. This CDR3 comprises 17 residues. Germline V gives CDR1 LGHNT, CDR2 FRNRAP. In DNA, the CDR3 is TGTGCTAGTGGCTTTCAAGCCTCAAGGAAGGGGTACAATGAGCAGTTCTTC. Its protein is CASGFQASRKGYNEQFF.

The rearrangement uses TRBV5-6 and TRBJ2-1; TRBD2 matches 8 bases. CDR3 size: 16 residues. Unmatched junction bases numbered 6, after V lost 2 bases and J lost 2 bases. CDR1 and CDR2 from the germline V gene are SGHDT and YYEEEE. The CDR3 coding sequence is TGTGCCAGCAGCTTCAGAGCGGGGGCCACCTACAATGAGCAGTTCTTC. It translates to CASSFRAGATYNEQFF.